The 23 T cell receptor beta chains below come from one sample, sequenced in a study of neoadjuvant anti-PD-1 for oral cavity cancer. Stated time point: after neoadjuvant nivolumab, at surgical resection. Produced via immunoSEQ multiplex PCR; TCRdb's table is partial and in-frame only. The table includes 68,000 or so clones, 85% detected once. The sequencing here drew on PBMCs, taken after nivolumab (anti-PD-1) treatment. The receptors come from a person between 35 and 79 years old with oral cavity squamous cell carcinoma.

Only one count was recorded for this clone. The chain couples TRBV5-1 to TRBJ2-4, with D uncertain. The V gene lost 4 bases and the J gene lost 1 base, with 12 bases spanning the gap. CDR3 length: 15 amino acids. Germline V gene data show CDR1 as SGHRS and CDR2 as YFSETQ. CDR3 residues: CASSPGESAKNIQYF. Here the CDR3 DNA reads TGCGCCAGCAGCCCTGGAGAGTCGGCCAAAAACATTCAGTACTTC.

The CDR3 reads CAISESQASTGGNEQFF. The DNA for the CDR3 is TGTGCCATCAGTGAGTCCCAAGCCTCGACAGGGGGGAATGAGCAGTTCTTC. The V and J genes are TRBV10-3 and TRBJ2-1, with TRBD1 matching 9 bases. Per the germline V gene, CDR1 is ENHRY and CDR2 is SYGVKD. CDR3 length: 17 residues. V shed 0 bases, J shed 7 bases, and the junction held 10 bases outside the gene matches.

This chain connects TRBV6-6 to TRBJ2-1, with 7 positions matching TRBD2. Looked up from germline, CDR1 is MNHNY and CDR2 is SVGAGI (reference sequence). The J segment lost 12 bases and the V segment lost 0 bases, leaving 2 bases of the junction unmatched. The CDR3 contains 12 residues. DNA of the CDR3: TGTGCCAGCAGTTACTCGGGCGGGGGGCAGTTCTTC. It codes for CASSYSGGGQFF.

This clone was seen only once. V gene TRBV19 combines with J gene TRBJ2-6; weak D call: TRBD2 (6 bases). The CDR3 runs 15 residues. The germline V and J ends were trimmed by 7 bases and 4 bases, with 14 bases remaining between them. Germline-derived CDR1 and CDR2 are LNHDA and SQIVND (reference sequence). CDR3 in DNA: TGTGCCAGTATACCCCGGGGGTTCGGGGCCAACGTCCTGACTTTC. As protein: CASIPRGFGANVLTF.

The V gene is TRBV7-8, the J gene TRBJ1-1; D gene unclear. This CDR3 is 12 amino acids long. V gave up 2 bases and J gave up 2 bases, with 3 bases separating them. The germline gives CDR1 SGHVS, CDR2 FQNEAQ. CDR3 sequence reads: CASSLQNTEAFF. The CDR3 region has the DNA TGTGCCAGCAGCTTACAAAACACTGAAGCTTTCTTT.

The chain carries TRBV5-1 and TRBJ1-2; no clear D gene. Trimming took 3 bases from V and 0 from J, leaving 9 bases between them. Germline assignment: CDR1 SGHRS and CDR2 YFSETQ. This CDR3 is built from 14 residues. The CDR3 bases are TGCGCCAGCAGCTGGACCGTCGCTAACTATGGCTACACCTTC. This sequence encodes CASSWTVANYGYTF.

The rearrangement links TRBV6-6 to TRBJ1-2, with 10 bases that match TRBD1. CDR3 size: 13 residues. Germline V gene data show CDR1 as MNHNY and CDR2 as SVGAGI (reference sequence). J lost 8 bases, V lost 6 bases, and 6 bases had no gene match. The CDR3 loop is CASSEGTGEGYTF. The CDR3 DNA sequence: TGTGCCAGCAGCGAGGGGACAGGGGAAGGCTACACCTTC.

The chain uses TRBV30 and TRBJ2-7; D is undetermined. The CDR3 covers 13 residues. The V end lost 0 bases, the J end lost 7 bases, and 13 bases lay between the germline ends. Germline V gene sequence: CDR1 GTSNPN, CDR2 SVGIG (reference sequence). CDR3 loop: CAWSVLPSGEQYF. In nucleotides, the CDR3 is TGTGCCTGGAGTGTACTACCCTCGGGTGAGCAGTACTTC.

J is TRBJ2-7 and V is TRBV10-2, with D unclear. CDR3 length: 16 residues. The V gene lost 6 bases and the J gene lost 5 bases, with 23 bases spanning the gap. Germline V gene lookup returns CDR1 WSHSY and CDR2 SAAADI. The chain's CDR3 is CASRGLGTSLVNEQYF. For the CDR3, the DNA is TGCGCCAGCAGGGGCCTCGGCACCTCGCTTGTCAACGAGCAGTACTTC.

The rearrangement joins TRBV11-2 to TRBJ2-5, with D perhaps matching TRBD1 (6 bases). Germline V CDR1 and CDR2: SGHAT, FQNNGV. Trimming cost V 4 bases and J 7 bases, with 16 bases left between them. The CDR3 loop spans 14 amino acids. The CDR3 here is CASSSPRGHLTQYF. CDR3 sequence (DNA): TGTGCCAGCAGCTCCCCCCGGGGACACCTGACCCAGTACTTC.

In nucleotides, the CDR3 is TGTGCCAGCAGTATCCAGGGGACCTACGAGCAGTACTTC. This codes for CASSIQGTYEQYF. This chain joins TRBV28 and TRBJ2-7, with a possible D match to TRBD1 (6 bases). The CDR3 runs to 13 residues. Germline-derived CDR1 and CDR2 are MDHEN and SYDVKM. V shed 5 bases and J shed 2 bases, with 10 bases lying between them.

The V and J genes are TRBV6-1 and TRBJ2-7; TRBD1 might be the D (6 bases). Trimming took 6 bases from V and 2 from J, leaving 17 bases between them. The CDR3 sequence is 15 residues long. Germline V lookup: CDR1 MNHNS, CDR2 SASEGT. CDR3 loop: CASRTNRDRAYEQYF. For the CDR3, the DNA is TGTGCCAGCAGAACTAACAGGGATCGGGCCTACGAGCAGTACTTC.

V and J are TRBV5-4 and TRBJ2-5, with D possibly matching TRBD2 (5 bases). V was clipped by 4 bases and J by 0 bases, with 16 bases between them. This CDR3 has 16 amino acids. The germline CDR1 and CDR2 sequences are SGHNT and YYREEE (reference sequence). As DNA, the CDR3 is TGTGCCAGCAGCCCCCTACCTTCGGGGTACCAAGAGACCCAGTACTTC. This codes for CASSPLPSGYQETQYF. Full variable domain (outside the CDR3, taken from reference TRBV5-4 and TRBJ2-5): ETGVTQSPTHLIKTRGQQVTLRCSSQSGHNTVSWYQQALGQGPQFIFQYYREEENGRGNFPPRFSGLQFPNYSSELNVNALELDDSALYLCASSPLPSGYQETQYFGPGTRLLVL.

The gene calls are TRBV11-2 and TRBJ2-7; 7 nucleotides agree with TRBD2. Trimming at V came to 4 bases and at J to 1 base, leaving 7 bases not matched to a gene. CDR3 size: 15 residues. Germline V gene data show CDR1 as SGHAT and CDR2 as FQNNGV. The CDR3 region has the DNA TGTGCCAGCAGCTCCGGACTAGGGCAGTCCTACGAGCAGTACTTC. As protein: CASSSGLGQSYEQYF.

This rearrangement joins TRBV6-1 to TRBJ2-1; D unresolved. This CDR3 comprises 14 residues. V lost 6 bases and J lost 5, with 14 bases in between. CDR1 MNHNS and CDR2 SASEGT come from the germline V gene. The CDR3 DNA sequence: TGTGCCAGCAGGATCGGCAGCAATCACAATGAGCAGTTCTTC. It is translated as CASRIGSNHNEQFF.

About this clone: Mismatch with germline at one junction end may stem from a read error. The chain is built from TRBV10-3 and TRBJ1-1; D remains unclear. The CDR3 has 14 amino acids. Germline V gives CDR1 ENHRY, CDR2 SYGVKD. CDR3 region: CAISESGGNPEAFF. DNA of the CDR3: TGTGCCATCAGTGAGTCAGGAGGGAACCCTGAAGCTTTCTTT.

This chain connects TRBV7-8 to TRBJ2-5; a weak D match, TRBD2 (5 bases). CDR1 is SGHVS, CDR2 FQNEAQ, per germline. The CDR3 has 14 residues. The V end was cut by 5 bases, the J end by 0 bases, with 10 bases between. The DNA of the CDR3 is TGTGCCAGCAGCGTAGAGGAGGACCAAGAGACCCAGTACTTC. Protein product: CASSVEEDQETQYF.

The sample holds one count of this clone. The rearrangement uses TRBV19 and TRBJ1-5, with a tentative D call TRBD1 (6 bases). This CDR3 comprises 14 residues. In germline, CDR1 is LNHDA, CDR2 SQIVND (reference sequence). V lost 10 bases to trimming and J lost 0 bases, with 13 bases between them. CDR3 amino acids: CATRTDHSNQPQHF. Written as DNA, the CDR3 is TGTGCCACCAGGACAGACCATAGCAATCAGCCCCAGCATTTT.

CDR3 bases: TGTGCCAGCAGTGATGCCGGACTCAGCACAGATACGCAGTATTTT. This gives the protein CASSDAGLSTDTQYF. V and J are TRBV2 and TRBJ2-3; D perhaps matches TRBD2 (5 bases). Per germline, CDR1 SNHLY and CDR2 FYNNEI. Trimming took 3 bases from V and 0 from J, leaving 10 bases between them. The CDR3 extends over 15 amino acids.

V is TRBV5-1 and J is TRBJ2-7; D might be TRBD2 (6 bases). Trimming left V 4 bases short and J 4 bases short, with 15 bases between. The germline V gene has CDR1 SGHRS and CDR2 YFSETQ. The CDR3 is made up of 14 amino acids. The CDR3 DNA follows: TGCGCCAGCAGCCTGGGACTCGTCCCGTACGAGCAGTACTTC. Translated: CASSLGLVPYEQYF.

V and J are TRBV6-5 and TRBJ2-5; 7 bases align to TRBD1. J gave up 2 bases and V 0 bases, and 6 bases lay outside the gene matches. Germline CDR1 is MNHEY and CDR2 is SVGAGI. The CDR3 runs to 16 residues. CDR3 amino acids: CASSYSGQKSQETQYF. The CDR3 DNA follows: TGTGCCAGCAGTTACTCGGGACAGAAGTCACAAGAGACCCAGTACTTC.

The chain carries TRBV5-6 and TRBJ2-7; D might be TRBD1 (6 bases). The CDR3 is 14 amino acids. Per germline, CDR1 SGHDT and CDR2 YYEEEE. V shed 1 base and J shed 7 bases, with 15 bases lying between them. CDR3 loop: CASSLNRAPLEQYF. The CDR3 DNA follows: TGTGCCAGCAGCTTGAACAGGGCCCCCTTAGAGCAGTACTTC.

This clone was seen once. The chain links TRBV6-5 to TRBJ2-7, with TRBD1 identical over 8 bases. Germline CDR1 reads MNHEY; CDR2 reads SVGAGI. J was trimmed by 6 bases and V by 2 bases; bases with no gene match: 12. The length of the CDR3 is 16 residues. The DNA for the CDR3 is TGTGCCAGCAGTTACAAAGCCCAGGGGGCGCGATTCGAGCAGTACTTC. Residues: CASSYKAQGARFEQYF.